Given below is one T cell receptor beta chain in context. The target antigen is unknown. This entry is derived from a study of T cell responses to AZD1222 COVID-19 vaccine. Turning to the study itself: Pooling was applied to second doses at about 4 or about 12 weeks. Whole-study findings and limits: White British ancestry dominated among donors, who included more females, and clonal diversity was possibly underestimated. Unmutated variant regions reportedly attract nearly half of all spike-specific TCRs.

Generated by immunoSEQ multiplex PCR, the TCRdb table keeps only in-frame clones and is missing some. The data contain 85,000 to 90,000 clones, 88% of them seen just once; the ten biggest clones take up approximately 5.5%. The V and J ends lost 8 bases and 1 base respectively, with 9 bases between them. In germline, CDR1 is LNHDA, CDR2 SQIVND (reference sequence). This CDR3 spans 13 amino acids. The clonotype was recovered from an adult in good health. The sequencing used peripheral blood, collected on day 0 of AZD1222 vaccination. The chain has TRBV19 and TRBJ1-3; possible D gene TRBD1, 6 bases. Here the CDR3 reads CASRGLSGNTIYF. The CDR3 DNA reads as TGTGCCAGTCGGGGGCTGTCTGGAAACACCATATATTTT. Drawing the rest from reference TRBV19 and TRBJ1-3, the complete variable domain is DGGITQSPKYLFRKEGQNVTLSCEQNLNHDAMYWYRQDPGQGLRLIYYSQIVNDFQKGDIAEGYSVSREKKESFPLTVTSAQKNPTAFYLCASRGLSGNTIYFGEGSWLTVV.